The 3 T cell receptor beta chains listed next were all sequenced from one sample in a study of T cell responses to AZD1222 COVID-19 vaccine. TCRdb's copy holds only in-frame clones and misses some; the assay was immunoSEQ multiplex PCR. The sample has around 58,000 clones; about 89% are singletons. Sequencing was performed on peripheral blood, taken 28 days after the second AZD1222 dose. Receptors originate from an adult who received the AZD1222 COVID-19 vaccine.

The chain links TRBV6-6 to TRBJ2-7; D might be TRBD2 (5 bases). The CDR3 extends over 16 amino acids. Germline V lookup: CDR1 MNHNY, CDR2 SVGAGI (reference sequence). V gave up 0 bases and J gave up 2 bases, with 14 bases separating them. The CDR3 DNA sequence: TGTGCCAGCAGTTACTCGACAATAGGGAGAACCTACGAGCAGTACTTC. Its protein product is CASSYSTIGRTYEQYF.

This rearrangement joins TRBV7-9 to TRBJ2-7; TRBD1 matches 9 bases. There are 15 residues in the CDR3. Germline trimming cut 5 bases from V and 3 bases from J; bases unmatched to any gene: 8. The germline CDR1 and CDR2 sequences are SEHNR and FQNEAQ (reference sequence). DNA for the CDR3: TGTGCCAGCAGCCCCTGGGACAGGGCGGGCTACGAGCAGTACTTC. Its protein is CASSPWDRAGYEQYF.

The chain couples TRBV6-1 to TRBJ2-3, with D unresolved. Between the trimmed V and J ends, which lost 3 bases and 2 bases, there was a span of 0 bases. The germline V gene has CDR1 MNHNS and CDR2 SASEGT. This CDR3 comprises 11 residues. CDR3 sequence: CASSDTDTQYF. In nucleotides, the CDR3 is TGTGCCAGCAGTGACACAGATACGCAGTATTTT.